Detailed here is one T cell receptor (beta chain). Germline V lookup: CDR1 MNHNY, CDR2 SVGAGI (reference sequence). This CDR3 spans 13 amino acids. Trimming took 5 bases from V and 6 from J, leaving 14 bases between them. The data were obtained in a study of T-cell reconstitution after alpha-beta-depleted transplantation in children. Construction of the TCRbeta library involved unique molecular identifiers. TCRdb re-called the PCR reads through MiXCR, storing one row per CDR3 protein. Here the sample spans 450,000 to 600,000 distinct CDR3 sequences, over 25% being singletons. The source was PBMCs from the stem cell graft donor, collected from the stem cell graft. The source is a human donor who donated a stem cell graft to a child with aplastic anemia. The J gene is TRBJ2-7, the V gene TRBV6-6; D is undetermined. The CDR3 DNA sequence: TGTGCCAGCAGTCCCAGCAGAACGTCCGAGCAGTACTTC. Translation gives CASSPSRTSEQYF.